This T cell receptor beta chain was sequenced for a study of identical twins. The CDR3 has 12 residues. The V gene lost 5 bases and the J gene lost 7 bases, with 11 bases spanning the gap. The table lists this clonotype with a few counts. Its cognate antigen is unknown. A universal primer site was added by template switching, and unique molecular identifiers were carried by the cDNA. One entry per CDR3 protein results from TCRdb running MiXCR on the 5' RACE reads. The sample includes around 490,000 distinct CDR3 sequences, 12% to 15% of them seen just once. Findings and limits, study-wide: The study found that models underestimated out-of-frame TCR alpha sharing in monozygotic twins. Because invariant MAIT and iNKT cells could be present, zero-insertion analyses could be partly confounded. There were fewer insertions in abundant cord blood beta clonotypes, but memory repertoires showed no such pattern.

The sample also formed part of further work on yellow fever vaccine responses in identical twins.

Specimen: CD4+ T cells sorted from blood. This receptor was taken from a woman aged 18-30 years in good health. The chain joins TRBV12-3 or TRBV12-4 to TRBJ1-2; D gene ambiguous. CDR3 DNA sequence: TGTGCCAGCAGTCTCCCAGAGGTTGGCTACACCTTC. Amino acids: CASSLPEVGYTF.